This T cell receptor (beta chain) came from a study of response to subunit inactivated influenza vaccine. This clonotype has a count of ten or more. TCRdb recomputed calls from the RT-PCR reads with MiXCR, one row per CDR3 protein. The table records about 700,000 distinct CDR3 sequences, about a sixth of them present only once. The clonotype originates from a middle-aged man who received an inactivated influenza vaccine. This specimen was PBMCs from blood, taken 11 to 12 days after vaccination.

CDR3 nucleotides: TGCGCCAGCAGCTCTCCCCGGACTAGCGGGAGTGGAGAGACCCAGTACTTC. Translating gives CASSSPRTSGSGETQYF. The V and J genes are TRBV5-1 and TRBJ2-5, with 13 bases lining up with TRBD2. CDR1 SGHRS and CDR2 YFSETQ come from the germline V gene. After removal of 3 bases from V and 4 bases from J, the junction contained 9 bases not matched to a gene. The CDR3 loop spans 17 amino acids.